The rows below give T cell receptor beta chains drawn from one sample of a study of T cells in localized non-small cell lung cancer. Using immunoSEQ multiplex PCR, the repertoire was profiled, and TCRdb retains in-frame clones only, with some absent. Of 40,000 to 55,000 clones detected, 81% appear once; the ten largest clones hold 15% to 20%. Sequencing used peripheral blood mononuclear cells, obtained before any cancer treatment. The receptors stem from a man between 35 and 75 years old with stage III lung adenocarcinoma. Each CDR3 is given with its conserved first and last residue. Fields, in order: D gene, CDR3 length, clone size, J gene, V gene, CDR3 DNA, CDR3 protein. The D gene is left open where the match is weak. Not all rows give a size; the values are once, few, many and, for expanded clones, a class.

>TRBD1|14|few|TRBJ2-7|TRBV7-2
TGTGCCAGCAGACAGGGGCTTAGATCCTACGAGCAGTACTTC
CASRQGLRSYEQYF
>TRBD1|21|few|TRBJ2-1|TRBV5-1
TGCGCCAGCAGCTTGGAGGGTTTTTGGACAGGGCCCCGACAGTCGAACAATGAGCAGTTCTTC
CASSLEGFWTGPRQSNNEQFF
>.|15|.|TRBJ1-2|TRBV10-3
TGTGCCATCAGTGAGTCTCCAGGGGTAGTTGATGGCTACACCTTC
CAISESPGVVDGYTF
>.|18|.|TRBJ2-1|TRBV15
TGTGCCACCAGCAGAGATCATGTGGGGCTTACCTTCTACAATGAGCAGTTCTTC
CATSRDHVGLTFYNEQFF
>.|12|.|TRBJ2-5|TRBV11-3
TGTGCCAGCAGCTTAGGGACGGAGACCCAGTACTTC
CASSLGTETQYF
>TRBD2|13|.|TRBJ2-7|TRBV11-1
TGTGCCAGCAGCTTACGGGAGGGGGACGAGCAGTACTTC
CASSLREGDEQYF
>.|14|few|TRBJ2-5|TRBV7-2
TGTGCCAGCAGCACACTAGGAGGACAAGAGACCCAGTACTTC
CASSTLGGQETQYF
>.|12|.|TRBJ2-1|TRBV27
TGTGCCAGCAGTTTCATACAGGGTGAGCAGTTCTTC
CASSFIQGEQFF
>TRBD1|16|.|TRBJ2-3|TRBV5-6
TGTGCCAGCAGCCTCCAGACAGGGGGGTCCACAGATACGCAGTATTTT
CASSLQTGGSTDTQYF
>.|16|.|TRBJ2-6|TRBV4-2
TGTGCCAGCAGCCAAGATGTCCCCTCCGGGGCCAACGTCCTGACTTTC
CASSQDVPSGANVLTF
>TRBD2|16|.|TRBJ2-5|TRBV2
TGTGCCAGCAGTGAAGCGTCTAGCGGGGACGGGGAGACCCAGTACTTC
CASSEASSGDGETQYF
>.|14|.|TRBJ2-5|TRBV7-7
TGTGCCAGCAGCCTTTTCCGGGAATCAGAGACCCAGTACTTC
CASSLFRESETQYF
>TRBD2|17|.|TRBJ2-3|TRBV6-4
TGTGCCAGCAGTGACTCCTCGACTAGCGGGGGTACAGATACGCAGTATTTT
CASSDSSTSGGTDTQYF
>TRBD2|18|once|TRBJ2-5|TRBV5-5
TGTGCCAGCAGCTTGGGGGGACTAGCGGGGAGAGGTGGAGAGACCCAGTACTTC
CASSLGGLAGRGGETQYF
>TRBD1|15|.|TRBJ2-7|TRBV6-1
TGTGCCAGCAGTACAGGGACAGGGGCCTCCTACGAGCAGTACTTC
CASSTGTGASYEQYF
>.|13|.|TRBJ2-4|TRBV13
TGTGCCAGCACCGGGTCTGAGATAAACATTCAGTACTTC
CASTGSEINIQYF
>.|19|.|TRBJ2-1|TRBV19
TGTGCCAGTAGGCCCCACAAGGGTGAAGTAAGGGGATATAACAATGAGCAGTTCTTC
CASRPHKGEVRGYNNEQFF
>.|16|many|TRBJ2-2|TRBV5-1
TGCGCCAGCAGCCCCCTGGGGGGGCCCAACACCGGGGAGCTGTTTTTT
CASSPLGGPNTGELFF
>.|14|.|TRBJ1-1|TRBV29-1
TGCAGCGTTGTGTGGCAGGGGAATTCCGCTGAAGCTTTCTTT
CSVVWQGNSAEAFF
>.|14|few|TRBJ2-7|TRBV18
TGTGCCAGCTCACCGGAAGGGGGCTCCTACGAGCAGTACTTC
CASSPEGGSYEQYF
>TRBD1|14|.|TRBJ2-5|TRBV5-4
TGTGCCAGCTGCCGACAGGGGGCGTGGGAGACCCAGTACTTC
CASCRQGAWETQYF
>.|14|.|TRBJ2-7|TRBV29-1
TGCAGCGTGGCTGAGGGCCAAGCCTCCCACGAGCAGTACTTC
CSVAEGQASHEQYF
>.|15|.|TRBJ2-3|TRBV4-1
TGCGCCAGCAGCCAAGACCTCGTCGGGCAGGATACGCAGTATTTT
CASSQDLVGQDTQYF
>.|18|.|TRBJ2-1|TRBV5-5
TGTGCCAGCAGCTTAAAGGGAAGAGGGGTATGGGCCTACAATGAGCAGTTCTTC
CASSLKGRGVWAYNEQFF
>.|13|once|TRBJ1-2|TRBV6-6
TGTGCCAGCAGGCCGGACGGGGTCTATGGCTACACCTTC
CASRPDGVYGYTF
>.|14|.|TRBJ2-4|TRBV9
TGTGCCAGCAGCGTAGGCAGTGCCCAAAACATTCAGTACTTC
CASSVGSAQNIQYF
>.|12|medium-sized|TRBJ1-1|TRBV30
TGTGCCTGGAGTGTATATCCCACTGAAGCTTTCTTT
CAWSVYPTEAFF
>TRBD2|17|once|TRBJ2-5|TRBV11-2
TGTGCCAGCAGCTTAGAAATCACTAGCGGGGACCAAGAGACCCAGTACTTC
CASSLEITSGDQETQYF
>.|14|.|TRBJ2-7|TRBV6-5
TGTGCCAGCAGTCTTGACGAAAGCTCCTACGAGCAGTACTTC
CASSLDESSYEQYF
>TRBD1|15|once|TRBJ2-5|TRBV19
TGTGCCAGTAGTACAAGGACAGGGGGCTCTGAGACCCAGTACTTC
CASSTRTGGSETQYF
>TRBD1|18|once|TRBJ1-1|TRBV6-1
TGTGCCAGCAGTGAAAAGACCTGGGCAGGGGGGCGAAACACTGAAGCTTTCTTT
CASSEKTWAGGRNTEAFF
>.|13|.|TRBJ2-3|TRBV4-1
TGCGCCAGCAGCCAAGGGAGGGCGGATACGCAGTATTTT
CASSQGRADTQYF
>.|12|.|TRBJ2-4|TRBV5-6
TGTGCCAGCAGCTTAATGAGAAACATTCAGTACTTC
CASSLMRNIQYF
>.|14|.|TRBJ2-7|TRBV5-6
TGTGCCAGCAGCTTGGTCGGACGGGCCTACGAGCAGTACTTC
CASSLVGRAYEQYF
>.|14|.|TRBJ2-5|TRBV6-6
TGTGCCAGCAGTGACGGACAGTTACAAGAGACCCAGTACTTC
CASSDGQLQETQYF
>TRBD1|15|.|TRBJ1-1|TRBV5-1
TGCGCCAGCGGGGCGGGACAGACATGGTCCTCAGAAGCTTTCTTT
CASGAGQTWSSEAFF
>TRBD1|13|.|TRBJ2-1|TRBV28
TGTGCCCTAAGACAGGGATCCTACAATGAGCAGTTCTTC
CALRQGSYNEQFF
>TRBD1|12|.|TRBJ1-2|TRBV30
TGTGCCTGGAGTGAGACAGGGGGATTCTACACCTTC
CAWSETGGFYTF
>.|13|.|TRBJ2-3|TRBV6-4
TGTGCCAGCAGTGACGTTCCTTCGGATACGCAGTATTTT
CASSDVPSDTQYF